Presented here are 12 T cell receptor beta chains from one specimen sequenced in a study of OX40 agonist ivuxolimab in advanced cancers. Data came from immunoSEQ multiplex PCR; TCRdb stores just in-frame clones and leaves some out. The sample yields some 78,000 clones, around 89% seen once. Sequences were derived from CD4+ or CD8+ T cells sorted from blood, sampled in a trial of the OX40 agonist ivuxolimab. The receptors shown here come from an adult with an advanced solid tumor such as melanoma, head and neck, liver or kidney cancer.

There are a few counts of this clone. The V call is TRBV7-2, the J call TRBJ2-1; a weak D match, TRBD1 (6 bases). The V gene's germline CDR1 is SGHTA and CDR2 FQGNSA. The CDR3 spans 15 residues. Trimming left V 3 bases short and J 3 bases short, with 12 bases between. CDR3 nucleotides: TGTGCCAGCAGCTTTACCCAGGGGTTCTACAATGAGCAGTTCTTC. Translated, it gives CASSFTQGFYNEQFF.

This rearrangement joins TRBV11-3 to TRBJ2-1; 9 bases are a match to TRBD1. The CDR3 consists of 18 residues. J gave up 3 bases and V 4 bases, and 13 bases lay outside the gene matches. Germline loops: CDR1 SGHNT, CDR2 YENEEA. The CDR3 DNA reads TGTGCCAGCAGCTGGGGGGTGGCGGGACAGGGCAACTACAATGAGCAGTTCTTC. Translation: CASSWGVAGQGNYNEQFF.

The V call is TRBV7-2, the J call TRBJ1-2, with D possibly being TRBD1 (6 bases). CDR1 and CDR2 from the germline V gene are SGHTA and FQGNSA. Trimming took off 0 bases at V and 8 bases at J, with 13 bases between the two ends. This CDR3 contains 14 residues. CDR3 sequence reads: CASSLARGPGGYTF. The CDR3 DNA reads TGTGCCAGCAGCTTAGCGCGGGGGCCGGGGGGCTACACCTTC.

The chain is built from TRBV4-3 and TRBJ2-6; D gene unclear. CDR1 is LGHNA and CDR2 is YSLEER in the germline V gene. Between the trimmed V and J ends, which lost 0 bases and 1 base, there was a span of 7 bases. CDR3 length equals 16 residues. The CDR3 DNA is TGCGCCAGCAGCCAAGATCTAGGGTCTGGGGCCAACGTCCTGACTTTC. This gives the protein CASSQDLGSGANVLTF.

In nucleotides, the CDR3 is TGTGCCAGCAGCTCGCTCCGGGGGCAGGGGACCCAGTACTTC. Amino acid sequence: CASSSLRGQGTQYF. The rearrangement uses TRBV5-6 and TRBJ2-5; D may match TRBD1 or TRBD2 (6 bases each). Germline loops: CDR1 SGHDT, CDR2 YYEEEE. V lost 3 bases and J 7 bases, leaving 16 bases between the germline ends. The CDR3 runs to 14 residues.

J is TRBJ1-1 and V is TRBV7-9; tentatively, D is TRBD1 (6 bases). V shed 5 bases and J shed 4 bases, with 11 bases lying between them. This CDR3 contains 13 residues. Germline V lookup: CDR1 SEHNR, CDR2 FQNEAQ (reference sequence). The CDR3 region has the DNA TGTGCCAGCAGCAAACAGGGTGGCACTGAAGCTTTCTTT. It is translated as CASSKQGGTEAFF.

J is TRBJ2-2 and V is TRBV21-1; the table names TRBD2, a call not compared with the DNA. TRBV21-1 is noted as a pseudogene. The CDR3 is 14 amino acids. CDR3 nucleotide sequence: TGTGCCAGCAGCTTTCGAAGAACTACCGGGGAGCTGTTTTTT. Its translation: CASSFRRTTGELFF.

This rearrangement joins TRBV6-4 to TRBJ2-1; tentative D call: TRBD2 (6 bases). The germline CDR1 and CDR2 sequences are MRHNA and SNTAGT. The CDR3 is 14 amino acids. The V and J ends lost 9 bases and 9 bases respectively, with 21 bases between them. CDR3 residues: CASGRQASESEQFF. The CDR3 DNA reads TGTGCCAGTGGGAGGCAAGCGTCCGAAAGTGAGCAGTTCTTC.

The genes are TRBV7-2 and TRBJ2-4; perhaps TRBD1 as D (5 bases). V was trimmed by 4 bases and J by 2 bases, leaving 24 bases between them. The CDR3 is 19 amino acids. The germline CDR1 and CDR2 sequences are SGHTA and FQGNSA. The chain's CDR3 is CASSYPRQFDTGSKNIQYF. The CDR3 DNA follows: TGTGCCAGCAGCTATCCTAGACAGTTTGACACTGGCTCCAAAAACATTCAGTACTTC.

The CDR3 here is CASSLALQGNYEQYF. CDR3 in DNA: TGCGCCAGCAGCTTGGCACTACAGGGGAACTACGAGCAGTACTTC. The gene calls are TRBV5-1 and TRBJ2-7; 7 nucleotides match TRBD1. The length of the CDR3 is 15 residues. J gave up 3 bases and V 0 bases, and 6 bases lay outside the gene matches. From germline, CDR1 is SGHRS and CDR2 YFSETQ.

This chain connects TRBV6-5 to TRBJ2-7; the D gene is possibly TRBD2 (5 bases). Per germline, CDR1 MNHEY and CDR2 SVGAGI. This CDR3 comprises 15 residues. V was shortened by 3 bases and J by 0 bases, with 12 bases between the two germline ends. The CDR3 sequence: CASSYKYGGSYEQYF. The CDR3 DNA reads as TGTGCCAGCAGTTATAAGTATGGAGGCTCCTACGAGCAGTACTTC.

The gene calls are TRBV6-4 and TRBJ2-7, with D perhaps matching TRBD2 (6 bases). The CDR3 runs to 15 residues. Germline assignment: CDR1 MRHNA and CDR2 SNTAGT. The V gene lost 7 bases and the J gene lost 8 bases, with 24 bases spanning the gap. The CDR3 reads CASTRDFPAPTQQYF. CDR3 coding DNA: TGTGCCAGCACCCGGGACTTCCCGGCTCCTACTCAGCAGTACTTC.